This note documents a single T cell receptor beta chain sequence. CDR3 length: 12 residues. V was trimmed by 1 base and J by 10 bases, leaving 8 bases between them. CDR1 SEHNR and CDR2 FQNEAQ come from the germline V gene (reference sequence). This sample was included in a study of blood T cell repertoires in COVID-19. The overall study: T cells, B-cell-depleted T cells, or PBMCs provided the cDNA or gDNA that served as material.

Cohort allocation depended upon clinical history that participants reported. The protocol was immunoSEQ multiplex PCR, while the TCRdb copy is restricted to in-frame clones and leaves out a portion. The profile covers about 140,000 clones, with roughly 84% appearing a single time and 4.5% to 7% taken by the ten largest. This receptor was identified in a middle-aged man with acute COVID-19. The J gene is TRBJ1-5, the V gene TRBV7-9; D not resolved. The specimen was PBMCs or T cells enriched from blood (not recorded which). The CDR3 is CASSLDRRPQHF. The CDR3 nucleotides read TGTGCCAGCAGCTTAGACCGGAGACCCCAGCATTTT.